Each of the 24 T cell receptor beta chains below was sequenced from the same sample in a study of vaccination and CD4 T cells after COVID-19. Sample treatment: roughly 10-day PBMC culture with coronavirus spike peptide pools or control peptides (ViraFEST assay). Prior to the COVID-19 pandemic (2011-2018), the unexposed donor's CD4+ T cells were collected. Scientists ran DNA taken from cultured CD4+ T cells through the Oncomine TCR Beta short-read assay for sequencing. Investigators isolated genomic DNA from cultured CD4+ T cells. TCRdb ran MiXCR on the PCR reads and lists one entry per CDR3 protein. The table includes some 6,900 distinct CDR3 sequences, 33% detected once. These receptors' antigens are unknown. The sequenced material came from CD4+ T cells from blood, cultured in vitro. The receptors here all came from a human donor in good health.

This sequence joins TRBV5-4 and TRBJ2-7; 7 bases fit TRBD2. The CDR3 is made up of 15 amino acids. CDR1 SGHNT and CDR2 YYREEE come from the germline V gene (reference sequence). Trimming took 3 bases from V and 3 from J; bases not matched to a gene: 9. The CDR3 bases are TGTGCCAGCAGCTCCGCAGGGAGGGGTGGCTACGAGCAGTACTTC. Translated, it gives CASSSAGRGGYEQYF.

Judged by abundance, this clonotype is medium-sized. This sequence joins TRBV7-2 and TRBJ2-5; D uncertain. The CDR3 has 11 residues. The germline V gene has CDR1 SGHTA and CDR2 FQGNSA. V was shortened by 3 bases and J by 2 bases, with 1 base between the two germline ends. CDR3 sequence (DNA): TGTGCCAGCAGCTTGCAAGAGACCCAGTACTTC. It is translated as CASSLQETQYF.

This sequence joins TRBV7-6 and TRBJ2-7; 16 bases line up with TRBD2. There are 17 residues in the CDR3. Germline V gives CDR1 SGHVS, CDR2 FNYEAQ. With 4 bases clipped from V and 5 bases from J, the junction kept 8 bases outside the gene matches. The CDR3 sequence is CASSSGLAGGVFHEQYF. CDR3 sequence (DNA): TGTGCCAGCAGCTCGGGACTAGCGGGAGGGGTCTTTCACGAGCAGTACTTC. Variable domain in full (rest from reference TRBV7-6 and TRBJ2-7): GAGVSQSPRYKVTKRGQDVALRCDPISGHVSLYWYRQALGQGPEFLTYFNYEAQQDKSGLPNDRFSAERPEGSISTLTIQRTEQRDSAMYRCASSSGLAGGVFHEQYFGPGTRLTVT.

The gene calls are TRBV6-1 and TRBJ1-5; D unresolved. Germline V gene data show CDR1 as MNHNS and CDR2 as SASEGT. The CDR3 is 14 amino acids. Trimming removed 2 bases at V and 5 bases at J, with 10 bases between. CDR3 loop: CASSENSVHQPQHF. CDR3 sequence (DNA): TGTGCCAGCAGTGAAAACTCTGTCCATCAGCCCCAGCATTTT.

The gene calls are TRBV20-1 and TRBJ1-6; D remains ambiguous. This CDR3 spans 17 amino acids. Germline loops: CDR1 DFQATT, CDR2 SNEGSKA (reference sequence). Trimming took off 7 bases at V and 0 bases at J, with 19 bases between the two ends. The CDR3 DNA reads TGCAGTGTCAAGCCGGGCCATGAGATCTCCTATAATTCACCCCTCCACTTT. Translating it yields CSVKPGHEISYNSPLHF.

This clonotype was counted a few times. V usage is TRBV7-2 and J usage is TRBJ1-5; tentatively, D is TRBD1 (6 bases). Germline V gene data show CDR1 as SGHTA and CDR2 as FQGNSA. The V end was cut by 5 bases, the J end by 4 bases, with 15 bases between. This CDR3 has 15 residues. The CDR3 loop is CASSAQTGNNQPQHF. For the CDR3, the DNA is TGTGCCAGCAGCGCACAAACAGGGAATAATCAGCCCCAGCATTTT.

This clonotype was recorded a few times. The rearrangement uses TRBV6-5 and TRBJ2-7, with TRBD2 identical over 7 bases. The V gene's germline CDR1 is MNHEY and CDR2 SVGAGI. V lost 4 bases to trimming and J lost 2 bases; unmatched junction nucleotides: 5. This CDR3 is 14 amino acids long. This chain's CDR3 is CASSLGLPTYEQYF. Here the CDR3 DNA reads TGTGCCAGCAGTTTGGGACTACCTACCTACGAGCAGTACTTC.

Regarding this clonotype: At one boundary the junction diverges from the germline segment, which might be a read error. V is TRBV7-2 and J is TRBJ2-1, with a tentative D call TRBD1 (6 bases). CDR3 length: 12 amino acids. The germline V gene has CDR1 SGHTA and CDR2 FQGNSA. As DNA, the CDR3 is TGTGCCAGCAGCTTAGAGGACAGACCGGTAGGGTTC. Translated: CASSLEDRPVGF.

There are a few counts of this clonotype. The rearrangement links TRBV7-2 to TRBJ2-7, with no clear D. Trimming cost V 2 bases and J 7 bases, with 6 bases left between them. CDR3 length equals 11 residues. Germline-derived CDR1 and CDR2 are SGHTA and FQGNSA. For the CDR3, the DNA is TGTGCCAGCAGCTTAAGTCGAGAGCAGTACTTC. Translated: CASSLSREQYF.

The J gene is TRBJ2-7, the V gene TRBV20-1, with a possible D match to TRBD2 (6 bases). Germline loops: CDR1 DFQATT, CDR2 SNEGSKA (reference sequence). CDR3 length: 15 amino acids. The V end lost 5 bases, the J end lost 1 base, and 18 bases lay between the germline ends. In DNA, the CDR3 is TGCAGTGCTGCCGGAGGGGCGCAGGCTTCCTACGAGCAGTACTTC. This sequence encodes CSAAGGAQASYEQYF.

The chain has TRBV6-2 or TRBV6-3 and TRBJ2-7; 12 nucleotides line up with TRBD2. V was pared by 7 bases and J by 5 bases, with 6 bases of the junction left unmatched. This CDR3 contains 14 residues. Germline loops: CDR1 MNHEY, CDR2 SVGEGT. This CDR3 reads CASTGLAGIHEQYF. CDR3 in DNA: TGTGCCAGCACCGGACTAGCGGGAATCCACGAGCAGTACTTC.

The rearrangement uses TRBV19 and TRBJ2-7; maybe TRBD2 (6 bases). Germline CDR1 reads LNHDA; CDR2 reads SQIVND (reference sequence). The CDR3 sequence is 14 residues long. V lost 3 bases, J lost 4 bases, and 13 bases lay in between. The CDR3 sequence: CASSIGGTGYEQYF. CDR3 bases: TGTGCCAGTAGTATCGGGGGAACGGGATACGAGCAGTACTTC.

This clonotype was found a few times. The rearrangement links TRBV20-1 to TRBJ2-7, with TRBD2 identical over 8 bases. The CDR3 runs to 14 residues. V gave up 6 bases and J gave up 0 bases; unmatched junction bases: 7. The V gene's germline CDR1 is DFQATT and CDR2 SNEGSKA (reference sequence). The CDR3 loop reads CSAHSSGRSYEQYF. CDR3 DNA: TGCAGTGCCCACTCTAGCGGGCGCTCCTACGAGCAGTACTTC.

This clonotype was seen only a few times. The chain couples TRBV27 to TRBJ1-1, with D uncertain. CDR1 and CDR2 (germline): MNHEY, SMNVEV (reference sequence). The CDR3 runs to 12 residues. The V end lost 5 bases, the J end lost 5 bases, and 9 bases lay between the germline ends. DNA of the CDR3: TGTGCCAGCAGTCCAATTTGGACTGAAGCTTTCTTT. It is translated as CASSPIWTEAFF.

The chain employs TRBV6-1 and TRBJ1-2; tentatively, D is TRBD1 (5 bases). This CDR3 has 17 amino acids. CDR1 MNHNS and CDR2 SASEGT come from the germline V gene. Trimming took 7 bases from V and 3 from J, leaving 24 bases between them. Here the CDR3 reads CASTRGTGSTSDYGYTF. The CDR3 DNA sequence: TGTGCCAGCACTCGAGGAACAGGTTCGACCAGCGACTATGGCTACACCTTC.

This clonotype is medium-sized (0.01 to 0.1%) in the sample. The CDR3 DNA follows: TGTGCCAGCAGCCTTATGACCTACGAGCAGTACTTC. Its translation: CASSLMTYEQYF. This chain joins TRBV7-2 and TRBJ2-7, with D hard to call. The CDR3 sequence is 12 residues long. Germline V lookup: CDR1 SGHTA, CDR2 FQGNSA. The V end was cut by 5 bases, the J end by 2 bases, with 7 bases between.

Only a few counts were recorded for this clonotype. V gene TRBV7-3 combines with J gene TRBJ2-1, with a possible D match to TRBD1 (5 bases). This CDR3 has 14 amino acids. V dropped 2 bases and J dropped 2 bases, with 7 bases sitting between them. Germline V gives CDR1 SGHTA, CDR2 FQGTGA. CDR3 in amino acids: CASSLAGTYNEQFF. DNA for the CDR3: TGTGCCAGCAGCTTAGCAGGGACCTACAATGAGCAGTTCTTC.

V and J are TRBV28 and TRBJ1-6, with TRBD1 matching 7 bases. CDR1 and CDR2 from the germline V gene are MDHEN and SYDVKM. V was clipped by 3 bases and J by 7 bases; unmatched bases: 9. The CDR3 contains 16 residues. CDR3 sequence (DNA): TGTGCCAGCAGTTTCCTCTCCGGGACAGCAAATTCACCCCTCCACTTT. It translates to CASSFLSGTANSPLHF.

In its sample, this clonotype is medium-sized (0.01 to 0.1%). V and J are TRBV20-1 and TRBJ2-5; D possibly corresponds to TRBD2 (7 bases). The CDR3 consists of 14 residues. V was shortened by 6 bases and J by 0 bases, with 14 bases between the two germline ends. Germline values: CDR1 DFQATT, CDR2 SNEGSKA (reference sequence). For the CDR3, the DNA is TGCAGTGCCAAGGGGGGGTTATACCAAGAGACCCAGTACTTC. Amino acids: CSAKGGLYQETQYF.

This clonotype has just a few counts. The gene calls are TRBV7-2 and TRBJ2-5, with TRBD2 matching over 11 bases. The CDR3 is 17 residues long. Germline V gives CDR1 SGHTA, CDR2 FQGNSA. V shed 0 bases, J shed 5 bases, and the junction held 8 bases outside the gene matches. CDR3 residues: CASSLASLAGGPETQYF. Here the CDR3 DNA reads TGTGCCAGCAGCTTAGCTTCATTAGCGGGAGGGCCGGAGACCCAGTACTTC.

The rearrangement links TRBV6-1 to TRBJ1-2; D unresolved. Trimming cost V 6 bases and J 4 bases, with 15 bases left between them. This CDR3 has 14 amino acids. CDR1 and CDR2 (germline): MNHNS, SASEGT. The CDR3 loop reads CASRSLGGAYGYTF. As DNA, the CDR3 is TGTGCCAGCAGAAGTCTAGGAGGTGCCTATGGCTACACCTTC.

The genes are TRBV20-1 and TRBJ1-5; D perhaps matches TRBD1 (6 bases). Looked up from germline, CDR1 is DFQATT and CDR2 is SNEGSKA (reference sequence). The V end was cut by 0 bases, the J end by 6 bases, with 18 bases between. CDR3 size: 16 residues. In DNA, the CDR3 is TGCAGTGCTAGAGATCGAAGTTGGGGGCCCGCTCAGCCCCAGCATTTT. Translation: CSARDRSWGPAQPQHF.

V gene TRBV5-8 combines with J gene TRBJ1-5; possible D gene TRBD1, 6 bases. V was cut by 2 bases and J by 9 bases, with 15 bases left in between. CDR1 is SGHTS, CDR2 YDEGEE, per germline. The length of the CDR3 is 14 residues. CDR3 residues: CASSFRALGGPQHF. In DNA, the CDR3 is TGTGCCAGCAGCTTCCGGGCGCTAGGGGGGCCCCAGCATTTT.

V usage is TRBV14 and J usage is TRBJ1-6; D unresolved. CDR1 and CDR2 (germline): SGHDN, FVKESK. The V end lost 5 bases, the J end lost 9 bases, and 11 bases lay between the germline ends. CDR3 length: 13 amino acids. DNA of the CDR3: TGTGCCAGCAGCATGATGTCGGGTTCACCCCTCCACTTT. Its protein is CASSMMSGSPLHF.